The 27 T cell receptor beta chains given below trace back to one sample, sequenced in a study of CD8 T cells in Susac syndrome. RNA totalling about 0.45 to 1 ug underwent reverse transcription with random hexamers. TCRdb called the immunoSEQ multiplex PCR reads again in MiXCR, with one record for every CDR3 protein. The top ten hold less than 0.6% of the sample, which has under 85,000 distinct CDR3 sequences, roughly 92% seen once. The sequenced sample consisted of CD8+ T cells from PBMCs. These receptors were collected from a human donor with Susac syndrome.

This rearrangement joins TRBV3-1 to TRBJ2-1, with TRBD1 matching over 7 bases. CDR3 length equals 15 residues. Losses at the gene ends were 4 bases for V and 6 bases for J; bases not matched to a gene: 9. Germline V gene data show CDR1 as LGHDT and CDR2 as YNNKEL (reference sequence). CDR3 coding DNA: TGTGCCAGCAGCCTCGACAGGGTACAATCCAATGAGCAGTTCTTC. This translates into CASSLDRVQSNEQFF.

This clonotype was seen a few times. The CDR3 is CASSWGVLASYGYTF. CDR3 in DNA: TGCGCCAGCAGCTGGGGGGTTTTGGCGAGCTATGGCTACACCTTC. This rearrangement joins TRBV5-1 to TRBJ1-2, with a weak D call TRBD1 (5 bases). Trimming removed 3 bases at V and 4 bases at J, with 16 bases between. Looked up from germline, CDR1 is SGHRS and CDR2 is YFSETQ. This CDR3 has 15 amino acids.

The CDR3 nucleotides are TGTGCCAGCACCAAGGACCCGTTAGAAGATGAGCAGTTCTTC. Encoded protein: CASTKDPLEDEQFF. The V gene is TRBV6-1, the J gene TRBJ2-1, with D uncertain. The V and J ends lost 7 bases and 8 bases respectively, with 18 bases between them. The germline V gene encodes CDR1 MNHNS and CDR2 SASEGT. The CDR3 is 14 amino acids.

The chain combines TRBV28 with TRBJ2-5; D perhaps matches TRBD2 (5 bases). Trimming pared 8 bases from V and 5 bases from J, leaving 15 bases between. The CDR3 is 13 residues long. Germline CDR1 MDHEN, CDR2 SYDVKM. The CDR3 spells CASGSGRGETQYF. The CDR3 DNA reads TGTGCCAGCGGGTCCGGGCGAGGGGAGACCCAGTACTTC.

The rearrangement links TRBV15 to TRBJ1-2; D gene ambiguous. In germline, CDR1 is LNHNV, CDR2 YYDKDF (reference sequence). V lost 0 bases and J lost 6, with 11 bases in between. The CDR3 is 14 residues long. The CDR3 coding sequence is TGTGCCACCAGCAGAGATAGGGCCAGTGATGGCTACACCTTC. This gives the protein CATSRDRASDGYTF.

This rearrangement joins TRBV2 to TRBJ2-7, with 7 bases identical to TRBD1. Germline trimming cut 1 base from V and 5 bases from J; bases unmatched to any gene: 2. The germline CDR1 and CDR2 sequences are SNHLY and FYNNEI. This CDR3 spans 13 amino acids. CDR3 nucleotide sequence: TGTGCCAGCAGTGAAGGACAGGGAAACGAGCAGTACTTC. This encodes CASSEGQGNEQYF.

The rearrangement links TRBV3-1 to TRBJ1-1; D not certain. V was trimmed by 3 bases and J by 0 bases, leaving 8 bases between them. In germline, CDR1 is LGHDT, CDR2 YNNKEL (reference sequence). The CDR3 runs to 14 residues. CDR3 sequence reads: CASSHGLMNTEAFF. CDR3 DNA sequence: TGTGCCAGCAGCCACGGACTTATGAACACTGAAGCTTTCTTT.

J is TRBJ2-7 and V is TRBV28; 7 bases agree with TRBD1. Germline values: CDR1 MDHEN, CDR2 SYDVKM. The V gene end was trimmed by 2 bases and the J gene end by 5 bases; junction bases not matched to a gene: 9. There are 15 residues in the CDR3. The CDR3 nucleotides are TGTGCCAGCAGTTTAGTGGCAGGGGGTGTCGACGAGCAGTACTTC. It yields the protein CASSLVAGGVDEQYF.

The CDR3 DNA reads as TGCGCCAGCAGCTTGATAGAATCCGATCCGAATGAGCAGTTCTTC. It specifies CASSLIESDPNEQFF. The V and J genes are TRBV5-1 and TRBJ2-1; D gene uncertain. CDR1 is SGHRS, CDR2 YFSETQ, per germline. V shed 1 base and J shed 7 bases, with 15 bases lying between them. The CDR3 consists of 15 residues.

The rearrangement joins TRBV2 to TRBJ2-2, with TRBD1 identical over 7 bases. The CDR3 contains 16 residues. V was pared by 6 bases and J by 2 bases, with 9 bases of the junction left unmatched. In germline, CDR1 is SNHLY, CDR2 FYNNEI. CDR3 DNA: TGTGCCAGCAGCCGAGATGGACAGGCTAACACCGGGGAGCTGTTTTTT. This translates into CASSRDGQANTGELFF.

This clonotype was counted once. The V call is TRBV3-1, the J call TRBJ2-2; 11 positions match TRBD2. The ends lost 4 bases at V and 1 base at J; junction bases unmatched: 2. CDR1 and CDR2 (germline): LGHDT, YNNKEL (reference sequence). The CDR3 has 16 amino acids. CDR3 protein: CASSPTSGGNTGELFF. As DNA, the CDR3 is TGTGCCAGCAGCCCCACTAGCGGGGGGAACACCGGGGAGCTGTTTTTT.

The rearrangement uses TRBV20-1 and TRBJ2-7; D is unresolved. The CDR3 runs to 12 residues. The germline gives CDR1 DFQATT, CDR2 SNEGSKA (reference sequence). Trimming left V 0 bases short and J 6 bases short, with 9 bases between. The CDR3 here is CSARDQVGEQYF. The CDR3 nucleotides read TGCAGTGCTAGAGATCAAGTCGGCGAGCAGTACTTC.

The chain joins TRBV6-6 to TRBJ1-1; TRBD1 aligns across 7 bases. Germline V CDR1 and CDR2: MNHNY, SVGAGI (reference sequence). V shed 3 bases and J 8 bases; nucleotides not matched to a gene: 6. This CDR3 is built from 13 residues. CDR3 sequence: CASSYAGTEEAFF. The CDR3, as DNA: TGTGCCAGCAGTTATGCCGGGACAGAAGAAGCTTTCTTT.

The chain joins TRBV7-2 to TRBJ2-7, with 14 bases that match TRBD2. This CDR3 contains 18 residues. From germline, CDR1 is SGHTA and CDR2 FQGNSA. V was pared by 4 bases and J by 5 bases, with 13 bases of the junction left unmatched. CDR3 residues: CASSSTGTSGRNGDEQYF. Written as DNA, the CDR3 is TGTGCCAGCAGCTCAACCGGGACTAGCGGGAGAAATGGGGACGAGCAGTACTTC.

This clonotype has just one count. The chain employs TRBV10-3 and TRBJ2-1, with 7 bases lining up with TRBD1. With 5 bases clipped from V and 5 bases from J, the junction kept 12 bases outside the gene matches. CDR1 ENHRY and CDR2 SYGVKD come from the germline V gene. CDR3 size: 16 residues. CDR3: CAISPGTVYGNNEQFF. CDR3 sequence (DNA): TGTGCCATCAGTCCCGGGACAGTTTACGGGAACAATGAGCAGTTCTTC.

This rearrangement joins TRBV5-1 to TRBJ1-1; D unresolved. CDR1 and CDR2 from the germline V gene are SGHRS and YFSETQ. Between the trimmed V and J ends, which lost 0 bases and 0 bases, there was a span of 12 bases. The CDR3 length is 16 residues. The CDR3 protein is CASSLGGPALNTEAFF. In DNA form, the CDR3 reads TGCGCCAGCAGCTTGGGAGGGCCCGCCCTGAACACTGAAGCTTTCTTT. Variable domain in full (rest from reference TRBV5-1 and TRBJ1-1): KAGVTQTPRYLIKTRGQQVTLSCSPISGHRSVSWYQQTPGQGLQFLFEYFSETQRNKGNFPGRFSGRQFSNSRSEMNVSTLELGDSALYLCASSLGGPALNTEAFFGQGTRLTVV.

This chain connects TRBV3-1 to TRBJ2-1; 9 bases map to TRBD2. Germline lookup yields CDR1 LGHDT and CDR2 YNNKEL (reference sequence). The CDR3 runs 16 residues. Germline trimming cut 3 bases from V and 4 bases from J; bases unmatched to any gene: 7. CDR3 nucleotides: TGTGCCAGCAGCCAGCGTAGCGGGGGCCCATACAATGAGCAGTTCTTC. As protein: CASSQRSGGPYNEQFF.

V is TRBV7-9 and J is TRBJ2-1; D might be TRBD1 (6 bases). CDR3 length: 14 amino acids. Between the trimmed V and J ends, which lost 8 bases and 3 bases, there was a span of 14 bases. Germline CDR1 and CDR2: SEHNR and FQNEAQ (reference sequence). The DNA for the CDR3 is TGTGCCAGCCTTACAGGGTCGATCTACAATGAGCAGTTCTTC. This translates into CASLTGSIYNEQFF.

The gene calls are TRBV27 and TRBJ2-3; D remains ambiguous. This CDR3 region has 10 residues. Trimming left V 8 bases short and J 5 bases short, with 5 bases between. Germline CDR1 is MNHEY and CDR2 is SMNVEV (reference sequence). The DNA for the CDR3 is TGTGCCAGCCAAGGAGATACGCAGTATTTT. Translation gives CASQGDTQYF.

CDR3 region: CASSPGQGEETQYF. As DNA, the CDR3 is TGCGCCAGCAGCCCGGGACAGGGCGAAGAGACCCAGTACTTC. The V gene is TRBV5-1, the J gene TRBJ2-5; 9 nucleotides line up with TRBD1. CDR1 SGHRS and CDR2 YFSETQ come from the germline V gene. There are 14 residues in the CDR3. Losses at the gene ends were 4 bases for V and 3 bases for J; bases not matched to a gene: 4.

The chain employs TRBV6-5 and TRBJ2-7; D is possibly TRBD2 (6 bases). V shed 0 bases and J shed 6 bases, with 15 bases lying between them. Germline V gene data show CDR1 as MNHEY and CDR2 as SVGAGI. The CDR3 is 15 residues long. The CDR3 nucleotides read TGTGCCAGCAGTTACTCGGAGGGATTGTTCTCCGAGCAGTACTTC. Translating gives CASSYSEGLFSEQYF.

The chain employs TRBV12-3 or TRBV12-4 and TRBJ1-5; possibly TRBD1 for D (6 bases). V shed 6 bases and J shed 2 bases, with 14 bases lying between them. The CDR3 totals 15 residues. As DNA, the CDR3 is TGTGCCAGCAGCCAAGACAGGAACCGCAATCAGCCCCAGCATTTT. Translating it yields CASSQDRNRNQPQHF.

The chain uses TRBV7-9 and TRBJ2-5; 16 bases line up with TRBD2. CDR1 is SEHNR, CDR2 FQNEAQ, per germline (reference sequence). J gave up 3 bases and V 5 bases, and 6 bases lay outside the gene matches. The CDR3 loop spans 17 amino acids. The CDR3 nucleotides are TGTGCCAGCAGCCCAGGGACTAGCGGGAGGGCCGAAGAGACCCAGTACTTC. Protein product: CASSPGTSGRAEETQYF.

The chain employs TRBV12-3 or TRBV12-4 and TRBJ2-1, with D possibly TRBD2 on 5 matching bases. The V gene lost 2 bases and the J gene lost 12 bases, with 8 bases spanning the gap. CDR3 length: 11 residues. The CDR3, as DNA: TGTGCCAGCAGTTTAATGGACTTGCAGTTCTTC. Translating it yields CASSLMDLQFF.

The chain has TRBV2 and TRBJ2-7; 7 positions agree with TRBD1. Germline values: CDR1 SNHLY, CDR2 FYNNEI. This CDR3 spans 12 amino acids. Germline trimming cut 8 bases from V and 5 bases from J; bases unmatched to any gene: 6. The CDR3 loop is CASVYRGDEQYF. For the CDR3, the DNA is TGTGCCAGCGTATACAGGGGTGACGAGCAGTACTTC.

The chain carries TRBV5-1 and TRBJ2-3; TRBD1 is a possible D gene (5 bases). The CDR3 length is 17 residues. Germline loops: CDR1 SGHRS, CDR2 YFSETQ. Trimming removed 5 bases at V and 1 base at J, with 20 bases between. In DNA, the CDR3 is TGCGCCAGCAGGTGGTCCGGGTTACAGGATCGCACAGATACGCAGTATTTT. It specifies CASRWSGLQDRTDTQYF.

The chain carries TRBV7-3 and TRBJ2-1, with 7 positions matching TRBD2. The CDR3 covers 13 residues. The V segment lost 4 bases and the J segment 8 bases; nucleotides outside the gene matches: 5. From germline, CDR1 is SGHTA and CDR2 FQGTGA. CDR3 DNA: TGTGCCAGCAGCTCGACTAGCTCGTATGAGCAGTTCTTC. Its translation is CASSSTSSYEQFF.